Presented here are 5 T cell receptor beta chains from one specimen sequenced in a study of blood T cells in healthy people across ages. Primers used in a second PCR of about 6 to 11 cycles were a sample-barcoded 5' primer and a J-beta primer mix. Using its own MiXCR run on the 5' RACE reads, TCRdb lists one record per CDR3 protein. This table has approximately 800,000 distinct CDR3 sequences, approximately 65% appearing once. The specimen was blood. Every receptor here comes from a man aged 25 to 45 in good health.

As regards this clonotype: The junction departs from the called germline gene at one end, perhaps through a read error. CDR3 loop: CASSLGVLADMQYF. Written as DNA, the CDR3 is TGTGCCAGCAGTTTGGGAGTTTTGGCAGATATGCAGTATTTT. This chain links TRBV12-3 or TRBV12-4 with TRBJ2-3, with D maybe TRBD2 (5 bases). The CDR3 totals 14 residues.

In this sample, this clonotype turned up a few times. Here the CDR3 reads CASSLVGIYGYTF. In DNA form, the CDR3 reads TGTGCCAGCAGTTTAGTAGGGATCTATGGCTACACCTTC. This sequence joins TRBV28 and TRBJ1-2, with no clear D. There are 13 residues in the CDR3. CDR1 is MDHEN, CDR2 SYDVKM, per germline. V lost 2 bases, J lost 4 bases, and 8 bases lay in between.

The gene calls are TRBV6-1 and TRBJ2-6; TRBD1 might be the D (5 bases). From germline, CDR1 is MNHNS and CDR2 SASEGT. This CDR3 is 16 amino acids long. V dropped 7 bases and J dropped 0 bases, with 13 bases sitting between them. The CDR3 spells CASNARALSGANVLTF. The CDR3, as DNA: TGTGCCAGCAATGCCAGGGCACTCTCTGGGGCCAACGTCCTGACTTTC.

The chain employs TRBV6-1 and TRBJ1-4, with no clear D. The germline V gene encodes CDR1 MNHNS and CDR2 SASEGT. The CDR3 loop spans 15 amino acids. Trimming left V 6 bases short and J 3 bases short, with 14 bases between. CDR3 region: CASSPPVEANEKLFF. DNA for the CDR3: TGTGCCAGCAGCCCCCCTGTGGAGGCTAATGAAAAACTGTTTTTT.

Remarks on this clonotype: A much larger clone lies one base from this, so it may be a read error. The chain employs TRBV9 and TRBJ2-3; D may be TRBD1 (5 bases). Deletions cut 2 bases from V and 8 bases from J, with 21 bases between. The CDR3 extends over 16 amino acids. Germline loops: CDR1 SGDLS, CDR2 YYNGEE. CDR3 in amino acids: CASSVTVSTVQGTQYF. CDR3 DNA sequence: TGTGCCAGCAGCGTTACCGTTTCGACAGTCCAGGGTACGCAGTATTTT. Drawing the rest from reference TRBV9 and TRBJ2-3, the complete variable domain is DSGVTQTPKHLITATGQRVTLRCSPRSGDLSVYWYQQSLDQGLQFLIQYYNGEERAKGNILERFSAQQFPDLHSELNLSSLELGDSALYFCASSVTVSTVQGTQYFGPGTRLTVL.